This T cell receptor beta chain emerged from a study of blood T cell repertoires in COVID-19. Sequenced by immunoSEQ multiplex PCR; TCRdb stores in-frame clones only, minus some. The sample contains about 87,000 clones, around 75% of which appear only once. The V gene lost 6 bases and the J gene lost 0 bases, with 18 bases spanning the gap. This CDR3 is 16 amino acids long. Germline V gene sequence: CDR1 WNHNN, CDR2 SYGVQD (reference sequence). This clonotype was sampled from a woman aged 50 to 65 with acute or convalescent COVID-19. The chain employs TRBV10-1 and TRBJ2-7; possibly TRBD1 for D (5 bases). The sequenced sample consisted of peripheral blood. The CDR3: CASSNIDRLVSYEQYF. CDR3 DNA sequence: TGCGCCAGCAGCAATATTGACAGACTTGTCTCCTACGAGCAGTACTTC.